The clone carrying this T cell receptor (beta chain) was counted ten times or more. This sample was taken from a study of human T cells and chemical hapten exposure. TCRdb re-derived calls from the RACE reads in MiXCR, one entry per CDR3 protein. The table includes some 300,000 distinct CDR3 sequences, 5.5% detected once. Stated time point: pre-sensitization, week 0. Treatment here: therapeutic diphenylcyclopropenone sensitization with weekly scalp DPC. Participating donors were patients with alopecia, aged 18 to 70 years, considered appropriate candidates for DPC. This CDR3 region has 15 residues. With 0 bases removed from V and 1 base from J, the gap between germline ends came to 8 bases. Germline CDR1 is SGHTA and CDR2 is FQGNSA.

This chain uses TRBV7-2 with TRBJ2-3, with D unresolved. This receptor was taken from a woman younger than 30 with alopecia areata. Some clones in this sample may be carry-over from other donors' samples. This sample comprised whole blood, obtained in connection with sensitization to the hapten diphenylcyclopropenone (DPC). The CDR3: CASSLAGLRTDTQYF. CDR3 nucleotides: TGTGCCAGCAGCTTAGCGGGGTTGCGCACAGATACGCAGTATTTT.